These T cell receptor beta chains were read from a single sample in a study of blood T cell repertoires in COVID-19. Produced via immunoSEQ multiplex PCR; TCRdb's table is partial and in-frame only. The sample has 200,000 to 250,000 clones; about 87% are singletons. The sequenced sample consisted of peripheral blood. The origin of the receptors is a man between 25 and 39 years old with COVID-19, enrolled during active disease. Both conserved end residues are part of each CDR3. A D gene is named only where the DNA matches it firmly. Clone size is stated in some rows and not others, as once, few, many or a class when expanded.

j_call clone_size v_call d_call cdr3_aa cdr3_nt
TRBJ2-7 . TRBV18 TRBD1 CASVGQGADEQYF TGTGCCAGCGTAGGACAGGGGGCCGACGAGCAGTACTTC
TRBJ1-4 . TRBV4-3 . CASSQEGGRYEKLFF TGCGCCAGCAGCCAAGAGGGGGGGAGGTACGAAAAACTGTTTTTT
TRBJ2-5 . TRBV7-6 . CASSVIGGGETQYF TGTGCCAGCAGCGTAATAGGAGGTGGGGAGACCCAGTACTTC
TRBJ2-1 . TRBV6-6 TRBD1 CASSSLTGGSEQFF TGTGCCAGCAGTTCCCTAACAGGGGGCAGTGAGCAGTTCTTC
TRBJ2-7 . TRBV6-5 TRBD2 CASEREVGYEQYF TGTGCCAGCGAGCGGGAGGTAGGATACGAGCAGTACTTC
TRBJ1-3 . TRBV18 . CASSPPDNSGNTIYF TGTGCCAGCTCACCACCAGACAACTCTGGAAACACCATATATTTT
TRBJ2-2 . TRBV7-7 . CASSYEVNTGELFF TGTGCCAGCAGCTACGAGGTGAACACCGGGGAGCTGTTTTTT
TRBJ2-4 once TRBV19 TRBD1 CASSMDRGINIQYF TGTGCCAGTAGTATGGACAGGGGGATAAACATTCAGTACTTC
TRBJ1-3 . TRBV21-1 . CASSKGDPRGRAGNTIYF TGTGCCAGCAGCAAAGGGGATCCCAGGGGGCGAGCTGGAAACACCATATATTTT
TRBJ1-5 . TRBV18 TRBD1 CASSGLQGSNQPQHF TGTGCCAGCTCAGGATTACAGGGGAGCAATCAGCCCCAGCATTTT
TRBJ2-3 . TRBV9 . CASSPRGGGGTDTQYF TGTGCCAGCAGCCCCCGAGGAGGGGGGGGAACAGATACGCAGTATTTT
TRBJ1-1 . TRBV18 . CASSLRTAEAFF TGTGCCAGCTCACTTCGGACAGCTGAAGCTTTCTTT
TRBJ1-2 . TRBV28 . CASSFYQNQGGYTF TGTGCCAGCAGTTTTTATCAGAATCAGGGTGGCTACACCTTC
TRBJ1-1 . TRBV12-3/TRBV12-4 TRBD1 CASSLGQGAEAFF TGTGCCAGCAGTCTCGGACAGGGCGCTGAAGCTTTCTTT
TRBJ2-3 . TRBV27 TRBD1 CASSLTGWGTDTQYF TGTGCCAGCAGTTTGACAGGGTGGGGCACAGATACGCAGTATTTT
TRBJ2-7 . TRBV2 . CASSVLVNSYEQYF TGTGCCAGCAGTGTTCTAGTTAACTCCTACGAGCAGTACTTC
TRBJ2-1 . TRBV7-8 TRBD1 CASSPLAGQGYNEQFF TGTGCCAGCAGCCCTCTGGCGGGACAGGGCTACAATGAGCAGTTCTTC
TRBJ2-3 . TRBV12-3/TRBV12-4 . CASSLLTDTQYF TGTGCCAGCAGTTTACTCACAGATACGCAGTATTTT
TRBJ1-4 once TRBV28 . CASSFSGTTNEKLFF TGTGCCAGCAGTTTCTCAGGGACAACTAATGAAAAACTGTTTTTT
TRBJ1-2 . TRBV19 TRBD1 CASSMVLDRVGYTF TGTGCCAGTAGTATGGTCTTGGACAGGGTCGGCTACACCTTC
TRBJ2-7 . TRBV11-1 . CASKREGDEQYF TGTGCCAGTAAGAGGGAGGGGGACGAGCAGTACTTC
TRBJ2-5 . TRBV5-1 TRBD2 CASSFGLAGGEETQYF TGCGCCAGCAGCTTCGGACTAGCGGGAGGAGAAGAGACCCAGTACTTC
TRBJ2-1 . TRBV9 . CASSLIGGPGVEQFF TGTGCCAGCAGCCTCATAGGAGGCCCCGGGGTCGAACAGTTCTTC
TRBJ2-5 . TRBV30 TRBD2 CAWSVGGGGETQYF TGTGCCTGGAGTGTAGGCGGGGGAGGAGAGACCCAGTACTTC
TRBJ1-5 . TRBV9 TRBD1 CASSGKGAGNQPQHF TGTGCCAGCAGCGGTAAGGGGGCTGGCAATCAGCCCCAGCATTTT
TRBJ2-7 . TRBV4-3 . CASSQDLQGSYEQYF TGCGCCAGCAGCCAAGATCTCCAGGGTTCCTACGAGCAGTACTTC
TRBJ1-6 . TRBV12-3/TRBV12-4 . CASRRSYNSPLHF TGTGCCAGCAGGCGAAGTTATAATTCACCCCTCCACTTT
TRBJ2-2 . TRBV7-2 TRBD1 CASSPRQGAGGELFF TGTGCCAGCAGTCCCAGACAGGGGGCTGGCGGGGAGCTGTTTTTT
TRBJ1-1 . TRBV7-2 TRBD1 CASSFGQGARGAFF TGTGCCAGCAGCTTCGGACAGGGGGCGCGTGGAGCTTTCTTT
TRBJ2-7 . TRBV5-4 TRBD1 CASGSRDSSYEQYF TGTGCCAGCGGCTCACGGGACAGTTCCTACGAGCAGTACTTC
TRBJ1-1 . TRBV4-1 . CASSPMGAMNTEAFF TGCGCCAGCAGCCCTATGGGGGCGATGAACACTGAAGCTTTCTTT
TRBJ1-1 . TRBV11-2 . CASSLRDTFF TGTGCCAGCAGCTTACGGGACACTTTCTTT
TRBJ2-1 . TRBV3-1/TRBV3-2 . CASSHNAEYNEQFF TGTGCCAGCAGCCACAATGCGGAATACAATGAGCAGTTCTTC
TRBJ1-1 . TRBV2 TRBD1 CASLLSGGTEAFF TGTGCCAGCCTCCTCTCAGGGGGCACTGAAGCTTTCTTT
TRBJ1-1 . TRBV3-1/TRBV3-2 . CASSQRQRDTEAFF TGTGCCAGCAGCCAAAGACAGCGGGACACTGAAGCTTTCTTT
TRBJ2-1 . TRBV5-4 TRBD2 CASSLAITSETDEQFF TGTGCCAGCAGCTTGGCCATAACTAGCGAGACAGATGAGCAGTTCTTC
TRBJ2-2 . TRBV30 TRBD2 CAWSPAGEVTGELFF TGTGCCTGGAGCCCAGCGGGAGAGGTCACCGGGGAGCTGTTTTTT
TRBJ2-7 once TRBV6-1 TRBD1 CASSEPGQHSYEQYF TGTGCCAGCAGTGAACCGGGACAGCACTCCTACGAGCAGTACTTC
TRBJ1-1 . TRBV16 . CASSQTTDTEAFF TGTGCCAGCAGCCAAACGACAGACACTGAAGCTTTCTTT
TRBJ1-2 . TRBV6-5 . CASSYSPGASYGYTF TGTGCCAGCAGTTACTCGCCAGGGGCTTCCTATGGCTACACCTTC
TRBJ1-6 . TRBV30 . CAWSVLPGANSPLHF TGTGCCTGGAGTGTACTCCCAGGGGCCAATTCACCCCTCCACTTT
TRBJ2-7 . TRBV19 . CASSPLWWGAEKSEQYF TGTGCCAGTAGTCCCCTTTGGTGGGGCGCCGAGAAGAGCGAGCAGTACTTC
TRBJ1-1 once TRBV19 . CASSFNSIVSTEAFF TGTGCCAGTAGTTTCAATTCCATAGTTTCCACTGAAGCTTTCTTT
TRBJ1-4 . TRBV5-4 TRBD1 CASSFRQGPNEKLFF TGTGCCAGCAGCTTTCGACAGGGCCCTAATGAAAAACTGTTTTTT
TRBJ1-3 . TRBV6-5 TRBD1 CASKGQGRNTIYF TGTGCCAGCAAGGGACAGGGGAGAAACACCATATATTTT
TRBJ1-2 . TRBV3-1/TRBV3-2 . CASSQEAEALGYTF TGTGCCAGCAGCCAAGAGGCAGAGGCGCTCGGCTACACCTTC
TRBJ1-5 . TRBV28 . CASTGWGGEGNQPQHF TGTGCCAGCACCGGGTGGGGAGGGGAAGGCAATCAGCCCCAGCATTTT
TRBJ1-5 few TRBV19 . CASRMEQGNQPQHF TGTGCCAGTAGAATGGAACAGGGTAATCAGCCCCAGCATTTT
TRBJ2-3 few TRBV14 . CASSQQLSSTDTQYF TGTGCCAGCAGCCAACAGTTGTCTAGCACAGATACGCAGTATTTT
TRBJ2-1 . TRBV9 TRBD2 CASSVGGTSGGPSSYNEQFF TGTGCCAGCAGCGTAGGAGGGACTAGCGGGGGCCCGAGCTCCTACAATGAGCAGTTCTTC
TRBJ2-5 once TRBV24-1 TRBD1 CATSDSRTGETQYF TGTGCCACCAGTGATTCCCGGACAGGGGAGACCCAGTACTTC
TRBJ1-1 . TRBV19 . CASGPTMNTEAFF TGTGCCAGCGGTCCTACTATGAACACTGAAGCTTTCTTT
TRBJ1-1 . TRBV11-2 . CASGRFGTEAFF TGTGCCAGCGGCCGGTTCGGGACTGAAGCTTTCTTT
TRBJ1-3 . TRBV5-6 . CASSLGTYSGNTIYF TGTGCCAGCAGCCTCGGTACCTACTCTGGAAACACCATATATTTT
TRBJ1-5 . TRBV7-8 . CASSLSYLGNQPQHF TGTGCCAGCAGCTTATCCTACCTCGGCAATCAGCCCCAGCATTTT
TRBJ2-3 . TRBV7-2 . CASSWMGSASTDTQYF TGTGCCAGCAGCTGGATGGGCTCGGCTAGCACAGATACGCAGTATTTT
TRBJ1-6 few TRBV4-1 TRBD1 CASSQAGGSPLHF TGCGCCAGCAGCCAAGCAGGGGGTTCACCCCTCCACTTT
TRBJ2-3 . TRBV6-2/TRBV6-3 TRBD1 CASSPIRTPDRGRLSTDTQYF TGTGCCAGCAGTCCCATCCGGACACCAGACAGGGGCCGACTCAGCACAGATACGCAGTATTTT
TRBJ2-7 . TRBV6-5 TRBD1 CASSSTGGEQYF TGTGCCAGCAGTAGCACAGGGGGCGAGCAGTACTTC